The clone carrying this TCR beta chain has more than one count but fewer than ten. What it binds is not known. This sample is part of a study of shared clonotypes between healthy human individuals. Study-level points and caveats: Naive CD4 clonotype sharing across several donors was approximately 5%.

Sequencing was at deep level. Sorted-subset replicate PCRs used roughly 210 ng of genomic DNA. This amount corresponded to some 30,000 T cell genomes. Original analysis: Filtering of immunoSEQ junctional sequences could not match full-length read filtering. Profiling relied on immunoSEQ multiplex PCR, and the TCRdb table lists in-frame clones only, not all of them. That table supplies the V and J calls and clone size; D and trimming were determined from the DNA. The top ten hold around 0.38% of the sample, which has about 2.5 million clones, less than 95% seen once. The sample taken for sequencing was naive CD4+ T cells from PBMCs. Subset denoted: CD45RA+ positively selected. The receptor comes from a man younger than 35 in good health. Some clones in this sample may be carry-over from other donors' samples.

CDR3 in DNA: TGTGCCAGCAGTTCGGACGGCCGCTGGTCCTACGAGCAGTACTTC. This codes for CASSSDGRWSYEQYF. The chain recombines TRBV28 with TRBJ2-7; D unclear. The CDR3 covers 15 residues. Germline V gene lookup returns CDR1 MDHEN and CDR2 SYDVKM. The V end was cut by 4 bases, the J end by 1 base, with 14 bases between.